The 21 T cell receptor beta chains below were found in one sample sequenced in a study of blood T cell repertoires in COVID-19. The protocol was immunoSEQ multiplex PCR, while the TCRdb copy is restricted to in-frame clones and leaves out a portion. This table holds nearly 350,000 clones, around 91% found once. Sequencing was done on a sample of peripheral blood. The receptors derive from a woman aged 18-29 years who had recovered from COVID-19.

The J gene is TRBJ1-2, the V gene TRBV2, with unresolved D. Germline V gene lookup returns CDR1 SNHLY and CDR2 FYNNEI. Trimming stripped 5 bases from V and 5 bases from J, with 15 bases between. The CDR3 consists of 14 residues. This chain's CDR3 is CASSPQRAWYGYTF. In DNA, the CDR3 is TGTGCCAGCAGTCCTCAGCGAGCCTGGTATGGCTACACCTTC.

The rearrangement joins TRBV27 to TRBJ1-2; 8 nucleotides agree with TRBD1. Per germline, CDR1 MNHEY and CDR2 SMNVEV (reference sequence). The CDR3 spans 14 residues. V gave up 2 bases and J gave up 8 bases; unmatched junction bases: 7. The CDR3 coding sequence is TGTGCCAGCAGTTTAAGCAGGGGGCTGGGGGGCTACACCTTC. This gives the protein CASSLSRGLGGYTF.

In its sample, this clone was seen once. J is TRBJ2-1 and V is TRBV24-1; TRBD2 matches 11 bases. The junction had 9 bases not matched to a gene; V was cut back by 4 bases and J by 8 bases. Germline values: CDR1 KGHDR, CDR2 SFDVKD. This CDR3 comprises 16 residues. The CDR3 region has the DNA TGTGCCACCAGTGACCGTAGCGGGAGGGCCACCGATGAGCAGTTCTTC. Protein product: CATSDRSGRATDEQFF.

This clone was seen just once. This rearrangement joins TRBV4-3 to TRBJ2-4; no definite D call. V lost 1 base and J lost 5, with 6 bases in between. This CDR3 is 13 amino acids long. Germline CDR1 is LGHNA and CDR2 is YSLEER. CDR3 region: CASSQGGENIQYF. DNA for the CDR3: TGCGCCAGCAGCCAAGGTGGAGAAAACATTCAGTACTTC.

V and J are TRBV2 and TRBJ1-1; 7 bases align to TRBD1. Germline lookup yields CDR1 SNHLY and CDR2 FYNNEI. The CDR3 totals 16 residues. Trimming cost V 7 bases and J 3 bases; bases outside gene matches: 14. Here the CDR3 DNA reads TGTGCCAGCAACGGACAGGTCAACGGTCCTCACACTGAAGCTTTCTTT. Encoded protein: CASNGQVNGPHTEAFF.

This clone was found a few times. The CDR3 loop reads CASSLRANYGYTF. In DNA form, the CDR3 reads TGTGCCAGCAGCTTACGAGCTAACTATGGCTACACCTTC. V and J are TRBV7-2 and TRBJ1-2; D not certain. Trimming removed 2 bases at V and 0 bases at J, with 4 bases between. Germline CDR1 SGHTA, CDR2 FQGNSA. The CDR3 spans 13 residues.

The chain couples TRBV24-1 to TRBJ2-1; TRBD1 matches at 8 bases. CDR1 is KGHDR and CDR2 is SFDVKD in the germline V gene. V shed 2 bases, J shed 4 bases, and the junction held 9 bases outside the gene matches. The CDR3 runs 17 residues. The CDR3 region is CATSDSRQGPYYNEQFF. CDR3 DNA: TGTGCCACCAGTGATTCACGACAGGGGCCCTATTACAATGAGCAGTTCTTC.

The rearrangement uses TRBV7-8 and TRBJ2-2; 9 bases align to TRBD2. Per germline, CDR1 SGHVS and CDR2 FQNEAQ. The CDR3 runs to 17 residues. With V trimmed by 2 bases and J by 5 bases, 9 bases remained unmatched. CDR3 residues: CASSLFWREGQTGELFF. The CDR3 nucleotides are TGTGCCAGCAGCTTATTCTGGCGGGAGGGCCAAACCGGGGAGCTGTTTTTT.

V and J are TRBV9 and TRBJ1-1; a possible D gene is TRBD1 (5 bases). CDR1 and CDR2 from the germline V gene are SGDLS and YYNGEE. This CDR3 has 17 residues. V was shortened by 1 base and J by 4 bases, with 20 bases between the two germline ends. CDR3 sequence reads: CASSVSRGVGVATEAFF. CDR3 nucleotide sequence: TGTGCCAGCAGCGTATCACGGGGGGTCGGCGTCGCCACTGAAGCTTTCTTT.

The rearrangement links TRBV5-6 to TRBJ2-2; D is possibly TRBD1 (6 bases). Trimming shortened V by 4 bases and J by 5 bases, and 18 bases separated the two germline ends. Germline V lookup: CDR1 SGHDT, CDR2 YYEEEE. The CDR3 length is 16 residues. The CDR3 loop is CASSLPTGPGTGELFF. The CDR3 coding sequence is TGTGCCAGCAGCCTACCGACAGGCCCCGGGACCGGGGAGCTGTTTTTT.

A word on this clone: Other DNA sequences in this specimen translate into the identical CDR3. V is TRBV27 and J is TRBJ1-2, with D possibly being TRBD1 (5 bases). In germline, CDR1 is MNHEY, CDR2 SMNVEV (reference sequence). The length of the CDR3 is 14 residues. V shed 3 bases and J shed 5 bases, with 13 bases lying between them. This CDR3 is CASSLGGGGYGYTF. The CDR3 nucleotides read TGTGCCAGCAGTTTGGGGGGAGGAGGGTATGGCTACACCTTC.

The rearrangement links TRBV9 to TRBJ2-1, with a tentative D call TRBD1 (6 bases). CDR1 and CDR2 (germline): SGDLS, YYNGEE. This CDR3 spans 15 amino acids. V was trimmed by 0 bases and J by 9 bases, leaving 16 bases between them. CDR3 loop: CASSVEPTGSSEQFF. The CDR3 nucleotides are TGTGCCAGCAGCGTAGAACCCACAGGGTCTAGTGAGCAGTTCTTC.

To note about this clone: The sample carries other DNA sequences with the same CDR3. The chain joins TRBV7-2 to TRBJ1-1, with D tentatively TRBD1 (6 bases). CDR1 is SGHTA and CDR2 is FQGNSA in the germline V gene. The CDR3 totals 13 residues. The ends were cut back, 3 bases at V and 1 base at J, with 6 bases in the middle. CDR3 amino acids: CASSLTGNTEAFF. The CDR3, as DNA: TGTGCCAGCAGCTTGACAGGGAACACTGAAGCTTTCTTT.

The CDR3 sequence: CASSHLRDSPLHF. The CDR3 DNA sequence: TGTGCCAGCAGCCACCTAAGAGATTCACCCCTCCACTTT. V usage is TRBV11-2 and J usage is TRBJ1-6, with unresolved D. CDR1 is SGHAT and CDR2 is FQNNGV in the germline V gene. The CDR3 length is 13 residues. V lost 5 bases, J lost 8 bases, and 10 bases lay in between.

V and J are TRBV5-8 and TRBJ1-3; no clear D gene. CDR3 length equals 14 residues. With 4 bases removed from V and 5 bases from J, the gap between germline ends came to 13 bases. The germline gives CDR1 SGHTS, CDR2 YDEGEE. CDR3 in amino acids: CASSQTGERNTIYF. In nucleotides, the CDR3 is TGTGCCAGCAGCCAGACCGGGGAAAGAAACACCATATATTTT.

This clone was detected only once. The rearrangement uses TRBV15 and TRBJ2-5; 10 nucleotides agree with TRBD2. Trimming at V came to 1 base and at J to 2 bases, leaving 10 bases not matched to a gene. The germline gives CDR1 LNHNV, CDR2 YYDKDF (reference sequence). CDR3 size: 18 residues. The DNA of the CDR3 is TGTGCCACCAGCAGAGCCCAAGCGGGAGGGCCCTTTCAAGAGACCCAGTACTTC. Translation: CATSRAQAGGPFQETQYF.

CDR3 coding DNA: TGTGCCAGCAGCCGCCCCCGGGGGGCTTACGAGCAGTACGTC. Translation gives CASSRPRGAYEQYV. This chain uses TRBV7-2 with TRBJ2-7, with D possibly being TRBD2 (7 bases). Germline V CDR1 and CDR2: SGHTA, FQGNSA. Trimming took off 5 bases at V and 4 bases at J, with 15 bases between the two ends. CDR3 length equals 14 residues.

CDR3 nucleotides: TGTGCCAGCAGTTACTCGGGACACCCGAATTCACCCCTCCACTTT. It is translated as CASSYSGHPNSPLHF. V is TRBV6-5 and J is TRBJ1-6; tentative D call: TRBD1 (6 bases). The CDR3 contains 15 residues. Trimming removed 0 bases at V and 7 bases at J, with 10 bases between. Germline V gives CDR1 MNHEY, CDR2 SVGAGI.

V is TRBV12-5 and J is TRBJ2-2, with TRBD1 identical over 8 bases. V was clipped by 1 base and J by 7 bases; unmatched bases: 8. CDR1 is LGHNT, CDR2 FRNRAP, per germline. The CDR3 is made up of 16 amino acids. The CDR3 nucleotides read TGTGCTAGTGGTTTGGCCCCGGGACAGGAGTACGGGGAGCTGTTTTTT. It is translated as CASGLAPGQEYGELFF.

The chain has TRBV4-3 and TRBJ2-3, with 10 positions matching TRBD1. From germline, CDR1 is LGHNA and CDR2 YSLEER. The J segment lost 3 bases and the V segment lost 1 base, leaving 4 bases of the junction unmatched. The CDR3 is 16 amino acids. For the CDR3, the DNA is TGCGCCAGCAGCCAAGGACAGGGGGCGGGTACAGATACGCAGTATTTT. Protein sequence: CASSQGQGAGTDTQYF.

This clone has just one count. As DNA, the CDR3 is TGCGCCAGCAGCTCGACAGGGGGGTTGCGAAACACCATATATTTT. It specifies CASSSTGGLRNTIYF. V is TRBV4-3 and J is TRBJ1-3; TRBD1 aligns across 9 bases. Germline trimming cut 5 bases from V and 5 bases from J; bases unmatched to any gene: 7. Germline values: CDR1 LGHNA, CDR2 YSLEER. There are 15 residues in the CDR3.